The sequence of this TCR beta chain was determined in a study of blood T cell repertoires in COVID-19. TCRdb's copy holds only in-frame clones and misses some; the assay was immunoSEQ multiplex PCR. The sample lists some 250,000 clones, 80% to 90% occurring once. Membership in each cohort depended on participant-reported clinical history. Two negative PCRs, clearance, or symptom resolution were required of recovered Cohort 3 donors. Sequenced: PBMCs or T cells enriched from blood (not recorded which). This clonotype was obtained from a woman between 50 and 59 years old who had recovered from COVID-19.

CDR3 nucleotides: TGTGCCAGCAGCCTAAGTAATCCCCGGGACTCTGATACGCAGTATTTT. It translates to CASSLSNPRDSDTQYF. V is TRBV4-2 and J is TRBJ2-3; a possible D gene is TRBD2 (6 bases). V shed 4 bases and J shed 6 bases, with 20 bases lying between them. The CDR3 consists of 16 residues. CDR1 is LGHNA and CDR2 is YNFKEQ in the germline V gene.